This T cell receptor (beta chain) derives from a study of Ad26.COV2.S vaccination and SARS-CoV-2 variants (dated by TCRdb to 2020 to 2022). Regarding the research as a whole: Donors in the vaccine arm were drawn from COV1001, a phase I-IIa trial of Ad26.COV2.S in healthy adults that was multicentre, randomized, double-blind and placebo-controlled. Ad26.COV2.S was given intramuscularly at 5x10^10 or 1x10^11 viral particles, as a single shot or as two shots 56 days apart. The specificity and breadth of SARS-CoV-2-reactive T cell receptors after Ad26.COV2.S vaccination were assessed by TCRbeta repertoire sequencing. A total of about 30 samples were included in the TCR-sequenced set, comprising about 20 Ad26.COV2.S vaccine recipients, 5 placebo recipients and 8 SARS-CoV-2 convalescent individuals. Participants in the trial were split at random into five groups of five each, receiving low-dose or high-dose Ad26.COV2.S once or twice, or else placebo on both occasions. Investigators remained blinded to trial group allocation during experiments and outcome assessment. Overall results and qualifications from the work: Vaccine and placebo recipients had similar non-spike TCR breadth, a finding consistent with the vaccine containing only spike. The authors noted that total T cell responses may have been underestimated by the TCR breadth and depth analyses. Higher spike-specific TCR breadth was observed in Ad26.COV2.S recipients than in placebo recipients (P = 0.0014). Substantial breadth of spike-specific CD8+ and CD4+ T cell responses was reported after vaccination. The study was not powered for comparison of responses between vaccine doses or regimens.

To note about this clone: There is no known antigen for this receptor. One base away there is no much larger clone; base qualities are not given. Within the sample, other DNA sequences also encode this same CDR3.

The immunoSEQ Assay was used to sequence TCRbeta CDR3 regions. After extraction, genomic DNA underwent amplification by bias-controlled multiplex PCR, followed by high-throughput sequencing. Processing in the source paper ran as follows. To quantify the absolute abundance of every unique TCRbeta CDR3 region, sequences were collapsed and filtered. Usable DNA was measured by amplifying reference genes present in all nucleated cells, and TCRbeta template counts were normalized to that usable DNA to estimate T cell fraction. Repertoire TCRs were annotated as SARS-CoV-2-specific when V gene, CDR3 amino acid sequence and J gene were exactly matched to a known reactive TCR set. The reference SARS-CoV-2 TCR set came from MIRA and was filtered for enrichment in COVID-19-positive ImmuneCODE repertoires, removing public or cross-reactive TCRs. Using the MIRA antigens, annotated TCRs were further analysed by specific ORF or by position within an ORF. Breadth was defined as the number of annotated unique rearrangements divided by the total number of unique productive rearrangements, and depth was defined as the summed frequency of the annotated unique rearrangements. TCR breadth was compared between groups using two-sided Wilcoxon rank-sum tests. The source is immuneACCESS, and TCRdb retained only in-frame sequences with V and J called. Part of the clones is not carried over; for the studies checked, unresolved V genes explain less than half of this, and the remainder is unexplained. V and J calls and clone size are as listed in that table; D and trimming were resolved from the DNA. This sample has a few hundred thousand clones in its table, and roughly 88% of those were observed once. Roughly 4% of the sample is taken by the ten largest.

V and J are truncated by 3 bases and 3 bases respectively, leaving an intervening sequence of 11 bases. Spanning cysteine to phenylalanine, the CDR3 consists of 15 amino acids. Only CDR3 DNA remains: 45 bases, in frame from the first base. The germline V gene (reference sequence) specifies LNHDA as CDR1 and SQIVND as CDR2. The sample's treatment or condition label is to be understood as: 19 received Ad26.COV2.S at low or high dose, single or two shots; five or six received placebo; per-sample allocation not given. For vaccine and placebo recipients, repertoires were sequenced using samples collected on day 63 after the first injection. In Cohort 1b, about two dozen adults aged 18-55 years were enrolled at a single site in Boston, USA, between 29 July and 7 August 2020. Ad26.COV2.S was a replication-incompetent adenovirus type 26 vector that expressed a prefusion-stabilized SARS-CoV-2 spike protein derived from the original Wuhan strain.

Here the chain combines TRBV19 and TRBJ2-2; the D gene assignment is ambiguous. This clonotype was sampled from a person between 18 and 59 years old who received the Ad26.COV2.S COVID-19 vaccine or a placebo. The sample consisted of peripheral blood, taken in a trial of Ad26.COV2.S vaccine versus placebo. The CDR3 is CASSISGGDTGELFF. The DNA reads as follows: TGTGCCAGTAGTATCTCGGGTGGGGACACCGGGGAGCTGTTTTTT.